The 10 T cell receptor beta chains presented below share a single source sample, sequenced in a study of T-cell memory formation after mild COVID-19 (TCRdb year 2021). The library was made by 5' RACE. Sequencing was carried out with an Illumina NovaSeq 6000. TCRdb reprocessing: public reads trimmed at Q25 with fastp, clones called with MiXCR, in-frame beta chains kept. CDR3 protein sequences are deduplicated, and each keeps its most common genes and DNA. This sample lists 350,000 to 500,000 distinct CDR3 sequences; 20% were detected once. The ten largest make up around 9.2% of the sample. The specimen was PBMCs or a T cell subset sorted from them (not recorded which). These receptor sequences come from an adult woman who had mild COVID-19 (a few samples of this study predate the infection). The sample titles of this study are shuffled in the database, so cell type and time point are left out; the donor was told from shared clones.

This clonotype was counted a few times. The J gene is TRBJ2-7, the V gene TRBV5-1, with D perhaps given as TRBD1 or TRBD2 (6 bases each). The CDR3 has 16 amino acids. The germline V gene encodes CDR1 SGHRS and CDR2 YFSETQ. With 0 bases removed from V and 5 bases from J, the gap between germline ends came to 18 bases. In nucleotides, the CDR3 is TGCGCCAGCAGCTTGGCCGGAGGGGGGACGGGGCACGAGCAGTACTTC. It specifies CASSLAGGGTGHEQYF.

The CDR3 is CSVVQETQYF. As DNA, the CDR3 is TGCAGCGTTGTCCAAGAGACCCAGTACTTC. The rearrangement joins TRBV29-1 to TRBJ2-5, with no clear D. Trimming shortened V by 4 bases and J by 1 base, and 1 base separated the two germline ends. This CDR3 is 10 amino acids long. Germline V gene lookup returns CDR1 SQVTM and CDR2 ANQGSEA.

The J gene is TRBJ1-1, the V gene TRBV7-8; 7 bases fit TRBD1. V lost 8 bases and J lost 1; bases outside the gene matches: 4. The CDR3 contains 13 residues. CDR1 is SGHVS, CDR2 FQNEAQ, per germline. As DNA, the CDR3 is TGTGCCAGCTACGGACAGGAGAACACTGAAGCTTTCTTT. Its translation is CASYGQENTEAFF.

The rearrangement uses TRBV20-1 and TRBJ1-5; D might be TRBD1 (5 bases). This CDR3 spans 12 amino acids. Germline lookup yields CDR1 DFQATT and CDR2 SNEGSKA (reference sequence). V was clipped by 1 base and J by 6 bases, with 7 bases between them. The CDR3 here is CSARAQGQPQHF. The CDR3 bases are TGCAGTGCTAGAGCCCAGGGTCAGCCCCAGCATTTT.

There are a few counts of this clonotype. This chain joins TRBV6-2 or TRBV6-3 and TRBJ1-5; D may be TRBD1 (5 bases). CDR3 length: 14 amino acids. Germline V gives CDR1 MNHEY, CDR2 SVGEGT. Trimming left V 2 bases short and J 7 bases short, with 12 bases between. The CDR3 is CASSYRQGGQPQHF. The CDR3 DNA is TGTGCCAGCAGTTACCGGCAGGGAGGACAGCCCCAGCATTTT.

This clonotype was recorded at least ten times. J is TRBJ2-3 and V is TRBV5-1, with TRBD2 as a possible D gene (5 bases). CDR3 length: 14 residues. Trimming took 5 bases from V and 7 from J, leaving 17 bases between them. Germline assignment: CDR1 SGHRS and CDR2 YFSETQ. The CDR3 protein is CASRMDLSGNTQYF. CDR3 coding DNA: TGCGCCAGCAGGATGGACTTATCGGGAAATACGCAGTATTTT.

The chain couples TRBV30 to TRBJ2-6, with D unresolved. The germline CDR1 and CDR2 sequences are GTSNPN and SVGIG (reference sequence). V was pared by 1 base and J by 0 bases, with 4 bases between. The CDR3 spans 14 residues. The CDR3 sequence is CAWSGGSGANVLTF. The CDR3 bases are TGTGCCTGGAGTGGAGGCTCTGGGGCCAACGTCCTGACTTTC.

The genes are TRBV4-3 and TRBJ2-4; D remains ambiguous. Trimming removed 2 bases at V and 2 bases at J, with 7 bases between. This CDR3 is built from 14 residues. Germline V lookup: CDR1 LGHNA, CDR2 YSLEER. The CDR3 region is CASSQLGSKNIQYF. CDR3 nucleotide sequence: TGCGCCAGCAGCCAACTGGGATCCAAAAACATTCAGTACTTC.

This clonotype has a handful of counts. V is TRBV5-1 and J is TRBJ2-2; 7 nucleotides align to TRBD2. V was clipped by 0 bases and J by 5 bases; unmatched bases: 4. Germline values: CDR1 SGHRS, CDR2 YFSETQ. The CDR3 consists of 15 residues. The CDR3: CASSLELAATGELFF. The CDR3 DNA sequence: TGCGCCAGCAGCTTGGAGCTAGCGGCTACCGGGGAGCTGTTTTTT.

The chain links TRBV3-1 to TRBJ1-2; D gene unclear. The CDR3 length is 12 residues. The ends were cut back, 4 bases at V and 8 bases at J, with 11 bases in the middle. Germline V lookup: CDR1 LGHDT, CDR2 YNNKEL (reference sequence). CDR3 sequence reads: CASSLGGKGYTF. The CDR3 coding sequence is TGTGCCAGCAGCCTAGGCGGGAAAGGCTACACCTTC.